The rows below give T cell receptor beta chains drawn from one sample of a study of T cell responses to AZD1222 COVID-19 vaccine. The method was immunoSEQ multiplex PCR; TCRdb's version includes in-frame clones alone and lacks a portion of them. The sample contains 110,000 or so clones, about 90% of which appear only once. The sample here was peripheral blood, taken 28 days after the second AZD1222 dose. The receptor source for this set is an adult who received the AZD1222 COVID-19 vaccine. Each CDR3 is given with its conserved first and last residue. The D gene is left open where the match is weak. Rows give clone size only sometimes, using once, few, many, or a class for an expanded clone.

j_call v_call clone_size d_call cdr3_aa cdr3_nt
TRBJ2-3 TRBV20-1 NA TRBD2 CSASTGTSGILTDTQYF TGCAGTGCTAGTACCGGGACTAGCGGGATACTCACAGATACGCAGTATTTT
TRBJ2-5 TRBV12-5 NA TRBD2 CASGSPGSRRGETQYF TGTGCTAGTGGTTCCCCAGGAAGTCGGCGGGGGGAGACCCAGTACTTC
TRBJ1-2 TRBV30 NA NA CAGESRGGYTF TGTGCTGGTGAGAGTCGAGGTGGCTACACCTTC
TRBJ1-2 TRBV13 NA NA CASSPSSGSEGYTF TGTGCCAGCAGCCCAAGCTCGGGATCGGAGGGCTACACCTTC
TRBJ1-5 TRBV21-1 NA NA CASLSGGQGVQPQHF TGTGCCAGCCTTAGCGGGGGACAGGGTGTTCAGCCCCAGCATTTT
TRBJ2-1 TRBV7-8 NA TRBD2 CASSLAVSGGYNEQFF TGTGCCAGCAGCTTAGCGGTTAGCGGGGGGTACAATGAGCAGTTCTTC
TRBJ2-7 TRBV7-2 NA NA CASSLAVSYEQYF TGTGCCAGCAGCTTGGCAGTGTCCTACGAGCAGTACTTC
TRBJ1-5 TRBV30 NA NA CAWSVEGNQPQHF TGTGCCTGGAGTGTTGAGGGGAATCAGCCCCAGCATTTT
TRBJ2-1 TRBV6-6 few TRBD2 CASSRALSGTSVGEQFF TGTGCCAGCAGTCGCGCCCTATCCGGGACTAGCGTGGGTGAGCAGTTCTTC
TRBJ2-2 TRBV11-3 NA TRBD2 CASSVQGLAGGGGTGELFF TGTGCCAGCAGCGTACAGGGACTAGCGGGAGGTGGGGGCACCGGGGAGCTGTTTTTT
TRBJ1-2 TRBV6-5 NA TRBD1 CASSRQGVDGYTF TGTGCCAGCAGTCGACAGGGTGTTGATGGCTACACCTTC
TRBJ1-2 TRBV6-1 NA NA CASSERGNSFSSPYTF TGTGCCAGCAGTGAAAGAGGGAACAGCTTCTCCTCCCCCTACACCTTC
TRBJ2-7 TRBV27 NA NA CASRNTQGGEQYF TGTGCCAGCAGGAACACACAGGGCGGCGAGCAGTACTTC
TRBJ2-1 TRBV20-1 NA NA CSASDTYDEQFF TGCAGTGCTAGTGATACCTACGATGAGCAGTTCTTC
TRBJ2-7 TRBV15 NA NA CATSRDLGRSGDEQYF TGTGCCACCAGCAGAGATCTTGGCAGGTCCGGTGACGAGCAGTACTTC
TRBJ1-6 TRBV5-6 NA NA CASSFSHSPLHF TGTGCCAGCAGCTTTTCCCATTCACCCCTCCACTTT
TRBJ2-5 TRBV7-3 NA TRBD1 CASSFSDRAETQYF TGTGCCAGCAGCTTTTCGGACAGGGCAGAGACCCAGTACTTC
TRBJ2-7 TRBV6-5 NA NA CASSLGGSGTYEQYF TGTGCCAGCAGTTTGGGTGGGAGCGGAACCTACGAGCAGTACTTC
TRBJ1-5 TRBV19 NA NA CASSMTRGDQPQHF TGTGCCAGTAGTATGACCAGGGGCGATCAGCCCCAGCATTTT
TRBJ1-6 TRBV7-9 NA NA CAIHPGTQGRNSPLHF TGTGCCATCCACCCCGGAACCCAGGGGCGCAATTCACCCCTCCACTTT
TRBJ2-1 TRBV5-6 few NA CASSLGVGMNNEQFF TGTGCCAGCAGCTTGGGAGTGGGTATGAACAATGAGCAGTTCTTC
TRBJ2-7 TRBV7-8 NA NA CASSPARQSFGNEQYF TGTGCCAGCAGCCCAGCACGACAGTCCTTTGGTAACGAGCAGTACTTC
TRBJ1-4 TRBV6-5 few NA CASSYTGGRVREKLFF TGTGCCAGCAGTTACACGGGGGGCAGGGTTCGGGAAAAACTGTTTTTT
TRBJ1-5 TRBV28 NA NA CASTSGVGINQPQHF TGTGCCAGCACCAGCGGCGTGGGAATCAATCAGCCCCAGCATTTT
TRBJ1-5 TRBV4-1 NA TRBD1 CASSSSGGTGDQPQHF TGCGCCAGCAGTTCGTCCGGCGGGACAGGGGACCAGCCCCAGCATTTT
TRBJ1-2 TRBV7-8 few NA CASSLAPGANYGYTF TGTGCCAGCAGCTTAGCGCCGGGGGCTAACTATGGCTACACCTTC
TRBJ2-1 TRBV10-3 NA NA CAIRENNEQFF TGTGCCATCAGGGAGAACAATGAGCAGTTCTTC
TRBJ1-5 TRBV28 NA TRBD1 CATADRAEQPQHF TGTGCCACCGCGGACAGGGCGGAGCAGCCCCAGCATTTT
TRBJ2-7 TRBV5-5 NA NA CASSLGAGSSSYEQYF TGTGCCAGCAGCTTGGGCGCAGGGTCAAGCTCCTACGAGCAGTACTTC
TRBJ2-1 TRBV4-1 NA NA CASSFRQYNEQFF TGCGCCAGCAGCTTCAGACAGTACAATGAGCAGTTCTTC
TRBJ1-2 TRBV15 NA NA CATSREVQSFYGYTF TGTGCCACCAGCAGAGAGGTACAGAGCTTCTATGGCTACACCTTC
TRBJ2-6 TRBV6-4 few NA CASSDVADSGANVLTF TGTGCCAGCAGTGATGTGGCGGACTCTGGGGCCAACGTCCTGACTTTC
TRBJ1-2 TRBV15 NA TRBD1 CATNSRGGLYGYTF TGTGCCACGAATAGCAGAGGGGGCCTCTATGGCTACACCTTC
TRBJ2-5 TRBV7-2 once TRBD2 CASSLTSGSFETQYF TGTGCCAGCAGTCTGACTAGCGGGAGTTTCGAGACCCAGTACTTC
TRBJ1-5 TRBV6-2/TRBV6-3 once NA CASSYSDHSNQPQHF TGTGCCAGCAGTTACTCTGACCATAGCAATCAGCCCCAGCATTTT
TRBJ2-2 TRBV14 NA NA CASSWNTGELFF TGTGCCAGCAGCTGGAACACCGGGGAGCTGTTTTTT
TRBJ2-2 TRBV19 NA TRBD1 CASSSTGGSGELFF TGTGCCAGTAGTTCCACAGGGGGCTCGGGGGAGCTGTTTTTT